A selection of T cell receptor beta chains follows, all from one sample in a study of blood T cell repertoires in COVID-19. Clones were sequenced by immunoSEQ multiplex PCR, and TCRdb holds only the in-frame ones, with some missing. The sample records about 170,000 clones, roughly 90% being singletons. Source material: peripheral blood. The receptors originated from a man aged 60-69 years with acute or convalescent COVID-19. CDR3s include the opening cysteine and the closing phenylalanine or tryptophan. D genes are given only for firm matches. Rows give clone size only sometimes, using once, few, many, or a class for an expanded clone.

j_call: TRBJ1-2
d_call: .
clone_size: .
v_call: TRBV5-1
cdr3_nt: TGCGCCAGCACGATCTCCGGGGGTCTCTATGGCTACACCTTC
cdr3_aa: CASTISGGLYGYTF

j_call: TRBJ2-5
d_call: .
clone_size: .
v_call: TRBV5-8
cdr3_nt: TGTGCCAGCAACCCAACCGGGACAAAAGAGACCCAGTACTTC
cdr3_aa: CASNPTGTKETQYF

j_call: TRBJ2-1
d_call: TRBD1
clone_size: .
v_call: TRBV6-1
cdr3_nt: TGTGCCAGCAGTGAAGACAGGGGATATATCCACAATGAGCAGTTCTTC
cdr3_aa: CASSEDRGYIHNEQFF

j_call: TRBJ2-5
d_call: TRBD1
clone_size: .
v_call: TRBV11-1
cdr3_nt: TGTGCCAGCAGTTCCGCCGGACAGGGGGAAGAGACCCAGTACTTC
cdr3_aa: CASSSAGQGEETQYF

j_call: TRBJ1-1
d_call: TRBD1
clone_size: once
v_call: TRBV11-2
cdr3_nt: TGTGCCAGCAGCTTAGGACAGGGGGCTGGTGAAGCTTTCTTT
cdr3_aa: CASSLGQGAGEAFF

j_call: TRBJ1-2
d_call: .
clone_size: .
v_call: TRBV6-5
cdr3_nt: TGTGCCAGCAGTTCCGACAGGAACCCGGACGGCTACACCTTC
cdr3_aa: CASSSDRNPDGYTF

j_call: TRBJ2-7
d_call: .
clone_size: .
v_call: TRBV2
cdr3_nt: TGTGCCAGCAGTGAAGGGACACTGGTCTACGAGCAGTACTTC
cdr3_aa: CASSEGTLVYEQYF

j_call: TRBJ1-1
d_call: .
clone_size: .
v_call: TRBV5-5
cdr3_nt: TGTGCCAGCAGCGGTGACAGTCATGAAGCTTTCTTT
cdr3_aa: CASSGDSHEAFF

j_call: TRBJ2-1
d_call: TRBD1
clone_size: .
v_call: TRBV11-2
cdr3_nt: TGTGCCAGCAGCTTGGGACAGGGGGCAAATGAGCAGTTCTTC
cdr3_aa: CASSLGQGANEQFF

j_call: TRBJ2-1
d_call: .
clone_size: once
v_call: TRBV5-1
cdr3_nt: TGCGCCAGCCTTAGCGGAGATGAGCAGTTCTTC
cdr3_aa: CASLSGDEQFF

j_call: TRBJ1-2
d_call: .
clone_size: once
v_call: TRBV11-3
cdr3_nt: TGTGCCAGCAGCTTGCGGGGGGCGATTTATGGCTACACCTTC
cdr3_aa: CASSLRGAIYGYTF

j_call: TRBJ1-1
d_call: .
clone_size: .
v_call: TRBV4-2
cdr3_nt: TGTGCCAGCAGCCAAGATACCAGGACTGAAGCTTTCTTT
cdr3_aa: CASSQDTRTEAFF

j_call: TRBJ2-2
d_call: .
clone_size: .
v_call: TRBV7-9
cdr3_nt: TGTGCCAGCAGCTTACTAGCGCCCGGGGAGCTGTTTTTT
cdr3_aa: CASSLLAPGELFF

j_call: TRBJ1-1
d_call: .
clone_size: .
v_call: TRBV14
cdr3_nt: TGTGCCAGCAGCAAAGGGGATAGGGGGATGAACACTGAAGCTTTCTTT
cdr3_aa: CASSKGDRGMNTEAFF

j_call: TRBJ1-1
d_call: TRBD1
clone_size: .
v_call: TRBV6-5
cdr3_nt: TGTGCCAGCAGCCGCCCGGGACAGGGGAACACTGAAGCTTTCTTT
cdr3_aa: CASSRPGQGNTEAFF

j_call: TRBJ2-2
d_call: TRBD2
clone_size: .
v_call: TRBV3-1/TRBV3-2
cdr3_nt: TGTGCCACAACCGGGGGGTTCACCGGGGAGCTGTTTTTT
cdr3_aa: CATTGGFTGELFF

j_call: TRBJ2-1
d_call: .
clone_size: .
v_call: TRBV5-4
cdr3_nt: TGTGCCAGCAGCCCCAACCGGGGGAGCGCCTACAATGAGCAGTTCTTC
cdr3_aa: CASSPNRGSAYNEQFF

j_call: TRBJ1-4
d_call: .
clone_size: .
v_call: TRBV5-1
cdr3_nt: TGCGCCAGCAGCCGGAGCCTCCCAGGGGTCACTAATGAAAAACTGTTTTTT
cdr3_aa: CASSRSLPGVTNEKLFF

j_call: TRBJ2-7
d_call: TRBD1
clone_size: .
v_call: TRBV19
cdr3_nt: TGTGCCAGTAGCGAGATGCAGGGGGCCGGCGAGCAGTACTTC
cdr3_aa: CASSEMQGAGEQYF

j_call: TRBJ1-1
d_call: .
clone_size: .
v_call: TRBV7-9
cdr3_nt: TGTGCCAGCAGCTTACGGGGGGCGGACACTGAAGCTTTCTTT
cdr3_aa: CASSLRGADTEAFF

j_call: TRBJ2-5
d_call: .
clone_size: .
v_call: TRBV5-5
cdr3_nt: TGTGCCAGCAACTTTGGGGGGACCCGAGAGACCCAGTACTTC
cdr3_aa: CASNFGGTRETQYF

j_call: TRBJ1-5
d_call: .
clone_size: .
v_call: TRBV12-5
cdr3_nt: TGTGCTAGTGGCCCACTCGCAATAGCAAATCAGCCCCAGCATTTT
cdr3_aa: CASGPLAIANQPQHF

j_call: TRBJ1-4
d_call: .
clone_size: .
v_call: TRBV5-5
cdr3_nt: TGTGCCAGCAGCTTGACGGATGAAAAACTGTTTTTT
cdr3_aa: CASSLTDEKLFF

j_call: TRBJ1-5
d_call: .
clone_size: .
v_call: TRBV5-1
cdr3_nt: TGCGCCAGCAGCTTTAGCACAGGTCATAATCAGCCCCAGCATTTT
cdr3_aa: CASSFSTGHNQPQHF

j_call: TRBJ1-1
d_call: .
clone_size: .
v_call: TRBV5-1
cdr3_nt: TGCGCCAGCTCTGACAGCGTGAACACTGAAGCTTTCTTT
cdr3_aa: CASSDSVNTEAFF

j_call: TRBJ1-2
d_call: TRBD1
clone_size: .
v_call: TRBV24-1
cdr3_nt: TGTGCCACCTCGGACAGGGCGAACTATGGCTACACCTTC
cdr3_aa: CATSDRANYGYTF

j_call: TRBJ1-4
d_call: TRBD1
clone_size: many
v_call: TRBV7-2
cdr3_nt: TGTGCCAGCAGCTCCCAGACAGGGGTGAAACTGTTTTTT
cdr3_aa: CASSSQTGVKLFF

j_call: TRBJ1-4
d_call: .
clone_size: .
v_call: TRBV14
cdr3_nt: TGTGCCAGCAGATCCAATCGGTCAACTAATGAAAAACTGTTTTTT
cdr3_aa: CASRSNRSTNEKLFF

j_call: TRBJ1-5
d_call: .
clone_size: .
v_call: TRBV12-5
cdr3_nt: TGTGCTAGTGGCTCGGACATTTTCGATCAGCCCCAGCATTTT
cdr3_aa: CASGSDIFDQPQHF

j_call: TRBJ1-5
d_call: TRBD1
clone_size: .
v_call: TRBV5-4
cdr3_nt: TGTGCCAGCAGCCTAGGACAGGGGGCGGATCAGCCCCAGCATTTT
cdr3_aa: CASSLGQGADQPQHF

j_call: TRBJ1-2
d_call: TRBD1
clone_size: .
v_call: TRBV10-2
cdr3_nt: TGCGCCAGCAGCCTGGACAGGGAGGGATATGGCTACACCTTC
cdr3_aa: CASSLDREGYGYTF

j_call: TRBJ2-7
d_call: TRBD2
clone_size: .
v_call: TRBV5-5
cdr3_nt: TGTGCCAGCAGCTTACTAGCGATGTCCTACGAGCAGTACTTC
cdr3_aa: CASSLLAMSYEQYF

j_call: TRBJ1-2
d_call: TRBD1
clone_size: .
v_call: TRBV4-3
cdr3_nt: TGCGCCAGCAGCCAAGTCACAGGGGTCTCACTTTATGGCTACACCTTC
cdr3_aa: CASSQVTGVSLYGYTF

j_call: TRBJ1-2
d_call: TRBD1
clone_size: .
v_call: TRBV5-4
cdr3_nt: TGTGCCAGCAGCTTGGCGAGGGCAGGGGGCTTAGGAAACTATGGCTACACCTTC
cdr3_aa: CASSLARAGGLGNYGYTF

j_call: TRBJ2-7
d_call: .
clone_size: .
v_call: TRBV6-5
cdr3_nt: TGTGCCACCTCCACCTGGGCGGGGCCTTACGAGCAGTACTTC
cdr3_aa: CATSTWAGPYEQYF

j_call: TRBJ2-2
d_call: .
clone_size: .
v_call: TRBV19
cdr3_nt: TGTGCCAGTAGCTATGGGGGGAAGGGAGACGGGGAGCTGTTTTTT
cdr3_aa: CASSYGGKGDGELFF

j_call: TRBJ2-1
d_call: .
clone_size: .
v_call: TRBV6-5
cdr3_nt: TGTGCCAGCACTCGGGGGTCCTCCTACAATGAGCAGTTCTTC
cdr3_aa: CASTRGSSYNEQFF

j_call: TRBJ1-4
d_call: .
clone_size: once
v_call: TRBV6-5
cdr3_nt: TGTGCCAGCAGTTATGTCAAGGGGGACGAAAAACTGTTTTTT
cdr3_aa: CASSYVKGDEKLFF

j_call: TRBJ2-3
d_call: TRBD1
clone_size: .
v_call: TRBV7-7
cdr3_nt: TGTGCCAGCAGCCCCAGACCCCCCCTTCGGACAGGGAGCACAGATACGCAGTATTTT
cdr3_aa: CASSPRPPLRTGSTDTQYF

j_call: TRBJ1-2
d_call: .
clone_size: .
v_call: TRBV12-5
cdr3_nt: TGTGCTAGTGGTTCCTCAGGGGTCCCTGGCTACACCTTC
cdr3_aa: CASGSSGVPGYTF

j_call: TRBJ2-2
d_call: .
clone_size: .
v_call: TRBV6-5
cdr3_nt: TGTGCCTCCTCCCAGGGGAACACCGGGGAGCTGTTTTTT
cdr3_aa: CASSQGNTGELFF

j_call: TRBJ2-7
d_call: TRBD2
clone_size: .
v_call: TRBV15
cdr3_nt: TGTGCCACCAGCCTCGGGGGGGGGACTGGCGACGAGCAGTACTTC
cdr3_aa: CATSLGGGTGDEQYF

j_call: TRBJ1-1
d_call: .
clone_size: .
v_call: TRBV9
cdr3_nt: TGTGCCAGCAGCCAGGGACTTCAGCCGGGGACTGAAGCTTTCTTT
cdr3_aa: CASSQGLQPGTEAFF

j_call: TRBJ1-2
d_call: TRBD1
clone_size: .
v_call: TRBV19
cdr3_nt: TGTGCCAGTAGTCCCAGGGACAGCAGGGGCTACACCTTC
cdr3_aa: CASSPRDSRGYTF

j_call: TRBJ1-4
d_call: .
clone_size: .
v_call: TRBV27
cdr3_nt: TGTGCCAGCGCCTGGGGCAGGGTGGCTAATGAAAAACTGTTTTTT
cdr3_aa: CASAWGRVANEKLFF

j_call: TRBJ1-4
d_call: .
clone_size: .
v_call: TRBV18
cdr3_nt: TGTGCCAGCTCAGGACAGTCAACTAATGAAAAACTGTTTTTT
cdr3_aa: CASSGQSTNEKLFF

j_call: TRBJ1-5
d_call: .
clone_size: .
v_call: TRBV15
cdr3_nt: TGTGCCACCAGCAGGGAGAAAAGACAGGTTTTGAAAAATCAGCCCCAGCATTTT
cdr3_aa: CATSREKRQVLKNQPQHF

j_call: TRBJ1-1
d_call: .
clone_size: .
v_call: TRBV9
cdr3_nt: TGTGCCAGCAGCGTAACGGCGGCCGGGAACACTGAAGCTTTCTTT
cdr3_aa: CASSVTAAGNTEAFF

j_call: TRBJ1-3
d_call: TRBD1
clone_size: .
v_call: TRBV6-1
cdr3_nt: TGTGCCAGCAGTGCGACAGGGGGCTTAAGCTCTGGAAACACCATATATTTT
cdr3_aa: CASSATGGLSSGNTIYF